These 16 T cell receptor beta chains originate from one sample sequenced in a study of blood T cells in healthy people across ages (dated by TCRdb to 2013 to 2016). The library was prepared using 5' RACE. The instrument was an Illumina HiSeq 2500. A second PCR of about 6 to 11 cycles was run with a J-beta primer mix and a sample-barcoded 5' primer. TCRdb took the public reads, trimmed them with fastp at Q25, ran MiXCR for clone calling and kept in-frame beta chains. All rows with the same CDR3 protein become a single entry with the most common DNA and genes. Within this sample are about 640,000 distinct CDR3 sequences, with 58% of them counted one time only. The ten largest clonotypes hold approximately 37% of the sample. The sample taken for sequencing was blood. Receptors originate from a man aged 55 to 70 in good health.

The chain uses TRBV4-2 and TRBJ2-1; D may be TRBD1 (6 bases). The V gene's germline CDR1 is LGHNA and CDR2 YNFKEQ. The CDR3 covers 12 residues. The V end lost 8 bases, the J end lost 5 bases, and 10 bases lay between the germline ends. The CDR3 coding sequence is TGTGCCAGCCAGAACAGGGACAATGAGCAGTTCTTC. As protein: CASQNRDNEQFF.

V gene TRBV3-1 combines with J gene TRBJ2-2; maybe TRBD2 (6 bases). Germline assignment: CDR1 LGHDT and CDR2 YNNKEL (reference sequence). The CDR3 sequence is 16 residues long. V was cut by 4 bases and J by 0 bases, with 12 bases left in between. The CDR3 DNA follows: TGTGCCAGCAGCCGCGGGGTAGTCACGAACACCGGGGAGCTGTTTTTT. The encoded protein is CASSRGVVTNTGELFF. The full variable domain, its missing parts supplied by reference TRBV3-1 and TRBJ2-2, is DTAVSQTPKYLVTQMGNDKSIKCEQNLGHDTMYWYKQDSKKFLKIMFSYNNKELIINETVPNRFSPKSPDKAHLNLHINSLELGDSAVYFCASSRGVVTNTGELFFGEGSRLTVL.

The gene calls are TRBV11-3 and TRBJ2-7; tentatively, D is TRBD2 (5 bases). The end of the DNA is better explained by TRBJ2-1, so the J call may be wrong. CDR3 length: 14 residues. Germline V gene lookup returns CDR1 SGHNT and CDR2 YENEEA. In DNA, the CDR3 is TGTGCCAGCAGCCCCCGGGTGGGGAGCAATGAGCAGTTCTTC. Translated: CASSPRVGSNEQFF.

The V and J genes are TRBV15 and TRBJ2-5; D possibly matches TRBD1 or TRBD2 (7 bases each). TRBJ2-7 matches the DNA end more closely, so the J call is doubtful. Germline CDR1 LNHNV, CDR2 YYDKDF (reference sequence). There are 15 residues in the CDR3. DNA for the CDR3: TGTGCCACCAGCAGAGATCGCAGGGGGGGATACGAGCAGTACTTC. Residues: CATSRDRRGGYEQYF.

This chain links TRBV27 with TRBJ1-5, with D possibly TRBD1 on 5 matching bases. Germline V gene sequence: CDR1 MNHEY, CDR2 SMNVEV (reference sequence). V lost 1 base to trimming and J lost 9 bases, with 13 bases between them. The CDR3 length is 14 residues. CDR3 DNA sequence: TGTGCCAGCAGTTTATTAGCCGACGGGGGGCCCCAGCATTTT. Translated, it gives CASSLLADGGPQHF.

The genes are TRBV3-1 and TRBJ1-2; no firm D call. The CDR3 length is 13 residues. V lost 6 bases to trimming and J lost 2 bases, with 10 bases between them. Germline values: CDR1 LGHDT, CDR2 YNNKEL (reference sequence). CDR3 loop: CASRGEVNYGYTF. For the CDR3, the DNA is TGTGCCAGCAGGGGCGAGGTAAACTATGGCTACACCTTC. Based on the CDR3 plus reference TRBV3-1 and TRBJ1-2, the full variable domain is DTAVSQTPKYLVTQMGNDKSIKCEQNLGHDTMYWYKQDSKKFLKIMFSYNNKELIINETVPNRFSPKSPDKAHLNLHINSLELGDSAVYFCASRGEVNYGYTFGSGTRLTVV.

The genes are TRBV3-1 and TRBJ1-2; possibly TRBD1 for D (6 bases). Germline V gene data show CDR1 as LGHDT and CDR2 as YNNKEL (reference sequence). CDR3 length: 13 residues. The V end lost 2 bases, the J end lost 3 bases, and 7 bases lay between the germline ends. The CDR3 sequence is CASSQWGHYGYTF. DNA for the CDR3: TGTGCCAGCAGCCAATGGGGGCACTATGGCTACACCTTC.

The CDR3 loop is CASNGRGWQETQYF. The DNA for the CDR3 is TGTGCCAGCAACGGCAGGGGGTGGCAAGAGACCCAGTACTTC. This rearrangement joins TRBV7-2 to TRBJ2-5; 7 nucleotides line up with TRBD1. The CDR3 covers 14 residues. V was pared by 7 bases and J by 2 bases, with 7 bases of the junction left unmatched. Germline lookup yields CDR1 SGHTA and CDR2 FQGNSA.

The chain uses TRBV20-1 and TRBJ1-2; the D gene is possibly TRBD1 (5 bases). Trimming cost V 0 bases and J 3 bases, with 14 bases left between them. The CDR3 sequence is 15 residues long. Germline CDR1 reads DFQATT; CDR2 reads SNEGSKA (reference sequence). CDR3 DNA: TGCAGTGCTAGAGACAAGGGCAGGGTAGACTATGGCTACACCTTC. It yields the protein CSARDKGRVDYGYTF.

This chain connects TRBV6-7 to TRBJ2-1; 9 bases map to TRBD2. TRBV6-7 is given ORF status, its function remaining uncertain. With 3 bases clipped from V and 4 bases from J, the junction kept 13 bases outside the gene matches. CDR3 length: 18 amino acids. The CDR3, as DNA: TGTGCCAGCAGTTATCCAAAAAACCTAGCGGGGCGTTACAATGAGCAGTTCTTC. Residues: CASSYPKNLAGRYNEQFF.

The V and J genes are TRBV24-1 and TRBJ2-2; D remains ambiguous. Germline CDR1 KGHDR, CDR2 SFDVKD. The CDR3 contains 16 residues. Trimming pared 6 bases from V and 0 bases from J, leaving 13 bases between. This CDR3 reads CATSPTRHPNTGELFF. The CDR3 DNA reads as TGTGCCACCAGTCCAACCCGACACCCGAACACCGGGGAGCTGTTTTTT.

This clonotype was detected only once. The J gene is TRBJ2-3, the V gene TRBV6-5, with D uncertain. Trimming took off 2 bases at V and 3 bases at J, with 9 bases between the two ends. This CDR3 is 14 amino acids long. The V gene's germline CDR1 is MNHEY and CDR2 SVGAGI. Here the CDR3 reads CASSYSQPTDTQYF. CDR3 in DNA: TGTGCCAGCAGTTACAGCCAACCGACAGATACGCAGTATTTT.

This chain joins TRBV10-2 and TRBJ2-5; no reliable D call. Per the germline V gene, CDR1 is WSHSY and CDR2 is SAAADI. Between the trimmed V and J ends, which lost 0 bases and 6 bases, there was a span of 8 bases. The CDR3 extends over 13 amino acids. CDR3 residues: CASSESGSQTQYF. For the CDR3, the DNA is TGCGCCAGCAGTGAGTCGGGGTCCCAGACCCAGTACTTC.

This clonotype showed up just once. J is TRBJ2-4 and V is TRBV7-2; D may match TRBD1 or TRBD2 (5 bases each). The CDR3 is 13 amino acids. CDR1 and CDR2 (germline): SGHTA, FQGNSA. The V gene lost 5 bases and the J gene lost 13 bases, with 18 bases spanning the gap. CDR3: CASSPGTFREQYF. In DNA form, the CDR3 reads TGTGCCAGCAGCCCGGGGACGTTCAGGGAGCAGTACTTC.

The table lists this clonotype with a count of one. This chain joins TRBV20-1 and TRBJ1-2; D is uncertain. Trimming took 0 bases from V and 6 from J, leaving 17 bases between them. The CDR3 extends over 15 amino acids. Germline lookup yields CDR1 DFQATT and CDR2 SNEGSKA (reference sequence). The CDR3 region is CSARDQNRKEDGYTF. The CDR3 nucleotides are TGCAGTGCTAGAGATCAGAACAGAAAGGAGGATGGCTACACCTTC.

The V call is TRBV5-1, the J call TRBJ2-3; TRBD2 matches 7 bases. The length of the CDR3 is 15 residues. Germline V gene lookup returns CDR1 SGHRS and CDR2 YFSETQ. V dropped 0 bases and J dropped 3; count of bases not matched to a gene: 4. CDR3 sequence: CASSLGTSVTDTQYF. CDR3 nucleotides: TGCGCCAGCAGCTTGGGGACTAGTGTTACAGATACGCAGTATTTT.